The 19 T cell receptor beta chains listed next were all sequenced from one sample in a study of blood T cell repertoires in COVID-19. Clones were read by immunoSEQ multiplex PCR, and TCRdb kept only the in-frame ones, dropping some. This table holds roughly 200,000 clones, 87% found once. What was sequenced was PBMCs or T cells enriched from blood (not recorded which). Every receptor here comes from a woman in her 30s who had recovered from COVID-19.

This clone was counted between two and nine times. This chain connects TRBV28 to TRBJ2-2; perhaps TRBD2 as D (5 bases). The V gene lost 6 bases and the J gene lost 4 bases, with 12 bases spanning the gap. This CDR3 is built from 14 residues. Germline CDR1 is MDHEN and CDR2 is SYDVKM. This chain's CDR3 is CASSGGRFTGELFF. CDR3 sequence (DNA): TGTGCCAGCAGCGGCGGGCGGTTCACCGGGGAGCTGTTTTTT.

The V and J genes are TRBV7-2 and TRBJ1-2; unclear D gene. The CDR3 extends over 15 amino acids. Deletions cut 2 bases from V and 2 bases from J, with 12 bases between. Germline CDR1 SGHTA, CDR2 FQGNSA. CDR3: CASSLSPRVNYGYTF. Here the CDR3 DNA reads TGTGCCAGCAGCTTAAGTCCCCGCGTAAACTATGGCTACACCTTC.

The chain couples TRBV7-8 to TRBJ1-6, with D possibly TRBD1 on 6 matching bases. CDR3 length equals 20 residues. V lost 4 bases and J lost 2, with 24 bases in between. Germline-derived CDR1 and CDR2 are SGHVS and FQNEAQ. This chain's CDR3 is CASSSPGKLTGHPYNSPLHF. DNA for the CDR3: TGTGCCAGCAGCTCCCCGGGTAAACTAACAGGGCATCCCTATAATTCACCCCTCCACTTT.

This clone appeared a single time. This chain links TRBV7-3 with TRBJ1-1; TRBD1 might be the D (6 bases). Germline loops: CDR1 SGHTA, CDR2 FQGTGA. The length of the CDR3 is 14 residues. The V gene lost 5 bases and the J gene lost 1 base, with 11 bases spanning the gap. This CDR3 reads CASSLGAANTEAFF. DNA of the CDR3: TGTGCCAGCAGCCTGGGGGCGGCGAACACTGAAGCTTTCTTT.

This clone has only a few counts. The CDR3: CASSYAGEDQPQHF. As DNA, the CDR3 is TGTGCCAGCAGTTACGCGGGGGAGGATCAGCCCCAGCATTTT. The chain couples TRBV6-5 to TRBJ1-5, with D possibly being TRBD1 (5 bases). The germline V gene encodes CDR1 MNHEY and CDR2 SVGAGI. V lost 2 bases and J lost 5, with 10 bases in between. The CDR3 extends over 14 amino acids.

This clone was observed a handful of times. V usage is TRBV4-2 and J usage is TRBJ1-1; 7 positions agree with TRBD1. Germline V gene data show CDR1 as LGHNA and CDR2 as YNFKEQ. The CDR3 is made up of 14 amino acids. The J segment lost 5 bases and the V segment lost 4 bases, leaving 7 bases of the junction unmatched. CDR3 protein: CASSPDRTRTEAFF. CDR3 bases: TGTGCCAGCAGCCCGGACAGGACGAGGACTGAAGCTTTCTTT.

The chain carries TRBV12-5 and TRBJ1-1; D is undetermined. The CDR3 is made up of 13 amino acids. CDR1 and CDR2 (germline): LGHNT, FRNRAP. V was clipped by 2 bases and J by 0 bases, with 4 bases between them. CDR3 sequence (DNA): TGTGCTAGTGGTTTGTCGGTGAACACTGAAGCTTTCTTT. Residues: CASGLSVNTEAFF.

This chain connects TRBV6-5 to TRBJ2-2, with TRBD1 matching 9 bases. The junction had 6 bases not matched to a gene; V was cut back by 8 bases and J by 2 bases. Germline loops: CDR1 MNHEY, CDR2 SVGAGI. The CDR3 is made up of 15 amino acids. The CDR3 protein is CASGTTGGNTGELFF. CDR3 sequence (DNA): TGTGCCAGCGGAACTACAGGGGGCAACACCGGGGAGCTGTTTTTT.

CDR3 loop: CASSARDNENTEAFF. DNA for the CDR3: TGTGCCAGTAGTGCACGGGACAACGAAAACACTGAAGCTTTCTTT. This sequence joins TRBV19 and TRBJ1-1; D may be TRBD1 (6 bases). Germline V lookup: CDR1 LNHDA, CDR2 SQIVND (reference sequence). This CDR3 has 15 amino acids. The germline V and J ends were trimmed by 5 bases and 2 bases, with 15 bases remaining between them.

The CDR3 is CASSLAETGGNGYTF. The CDR3 DNA reads TGCGCCAGCAGCTTGGCCGAGACAGGGGGCAATGGCTACACCTTC. The J gene is TRBJ1-2, the V gene TRBV5-1; 10 positions match TRBD1. Germline-derived CDR1 and CDR2 are SGHRS and YFSETQ. The ends lost 0 bases at V and 6 bases at J; junction bases unmatched: 5. The CDR3 extends over 15 amino acids.

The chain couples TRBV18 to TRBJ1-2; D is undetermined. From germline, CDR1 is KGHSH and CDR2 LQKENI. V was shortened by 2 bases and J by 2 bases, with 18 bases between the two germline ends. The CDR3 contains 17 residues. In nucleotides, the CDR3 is TGTGCCAGCTCACCAGAAAGGTTCGGGGAGAGAAACTATGGCTACACCTTC. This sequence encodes CASSPERFGERNYGYTF.

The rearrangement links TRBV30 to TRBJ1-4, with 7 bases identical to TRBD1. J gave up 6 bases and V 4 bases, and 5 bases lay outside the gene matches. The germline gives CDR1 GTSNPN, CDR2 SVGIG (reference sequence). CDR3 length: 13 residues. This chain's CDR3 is CAWNLDRDEKLFF. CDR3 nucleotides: TGTGCCTGGAACCTAGACAGGGATGAAAAACTGTTTTTT.

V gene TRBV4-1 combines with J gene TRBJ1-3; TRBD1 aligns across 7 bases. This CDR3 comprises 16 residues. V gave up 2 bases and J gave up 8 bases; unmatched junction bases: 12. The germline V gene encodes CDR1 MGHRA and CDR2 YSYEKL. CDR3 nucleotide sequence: TGCGCCAGCAGCCAAAATGGGAAACAGGGGTCTGACACCATATATTTT. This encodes CASSQNGKQGSDTIYF.

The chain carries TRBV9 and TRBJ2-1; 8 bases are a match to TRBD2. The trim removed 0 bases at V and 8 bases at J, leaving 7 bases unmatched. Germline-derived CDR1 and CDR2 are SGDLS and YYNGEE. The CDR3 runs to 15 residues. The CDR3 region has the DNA TGTGCCAGCAGCGTAGCCGGGACGCGGGGGGATGAGCAGTTCTTC. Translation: CASSVAGTRGDEQFF.

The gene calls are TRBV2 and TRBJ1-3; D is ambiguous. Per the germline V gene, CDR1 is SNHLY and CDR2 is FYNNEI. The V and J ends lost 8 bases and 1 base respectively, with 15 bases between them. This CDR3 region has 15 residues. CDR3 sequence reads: CASGALGVSGNTIYF. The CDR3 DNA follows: TGTGCCAGCGGCGCGCTCGGGGTGTCTGGAAACACCATATATTTT.

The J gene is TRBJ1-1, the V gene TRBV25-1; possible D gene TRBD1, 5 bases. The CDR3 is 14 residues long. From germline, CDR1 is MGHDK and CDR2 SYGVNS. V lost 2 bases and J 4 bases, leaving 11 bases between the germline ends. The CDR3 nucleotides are TGTGCCAGCAGTGAAACACAGGAGGGCACTGAAGCTTTCTTT. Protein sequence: CASSETQEGTEAFF.

The CDR3 protein is CASTRGLDQPQHF. CDR3 coding DNA: TGTGCCAGCACCCGGGGTTTGGATCAGCCCCAGCATTTT. V and J are TRBV6-5 and TRBJ1-5; D is ambiguous. In germline, CDR1 is MNHEY, CDR2 SVGAGI. This CDR3 region has 13 residues. V lost 7 bases to trimming and J lost 5 bases, with 12 bases between them.

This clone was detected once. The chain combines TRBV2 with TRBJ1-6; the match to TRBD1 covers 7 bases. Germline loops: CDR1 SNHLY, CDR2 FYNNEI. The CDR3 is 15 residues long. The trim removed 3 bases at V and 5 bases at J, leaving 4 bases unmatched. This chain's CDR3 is CASSDEGAHNSPLHF. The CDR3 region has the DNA TGTGCCAGCAGTGATGAGGGGGCGCATAATTCACCCCTCCACTTT. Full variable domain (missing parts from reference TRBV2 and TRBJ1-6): EPEVTQTPSHQVTQMGQEVILRCVPISNHLYFYWYRQILGQKVEFLVSFYNNEISEKSEIFDDQFSVERPDGSNFTLKIRSTKLEDSAMYFCASSDEGAHNSPLHFGNGTRLTVT.

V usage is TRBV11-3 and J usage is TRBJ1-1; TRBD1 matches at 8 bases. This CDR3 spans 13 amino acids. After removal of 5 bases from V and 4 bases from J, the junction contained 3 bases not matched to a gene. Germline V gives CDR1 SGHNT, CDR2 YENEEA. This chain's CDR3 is CASSRTGITEAFF. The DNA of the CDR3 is TGTGCCAGCAGCCGGACAGGGATCACTGAAGCTTTCTTT. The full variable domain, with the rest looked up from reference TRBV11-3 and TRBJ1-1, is EAGVVQSPRYKIIEKKQPVAFWCNPISGHNTLYWYLQNLGQGPELLIRYENEEAVDDSQLPKDRFSAERLKGVDSTLKIQPAELGDSAVYLCASSRTGITEAFFGQGTRLTVV.